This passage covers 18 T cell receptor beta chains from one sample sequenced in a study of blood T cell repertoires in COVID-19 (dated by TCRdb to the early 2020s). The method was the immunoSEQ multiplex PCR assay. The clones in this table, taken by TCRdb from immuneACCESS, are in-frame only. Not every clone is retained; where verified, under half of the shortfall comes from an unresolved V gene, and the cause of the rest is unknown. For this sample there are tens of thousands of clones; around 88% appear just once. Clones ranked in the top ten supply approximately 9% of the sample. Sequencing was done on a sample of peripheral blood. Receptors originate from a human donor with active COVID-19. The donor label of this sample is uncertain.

The CDR3 spells CASSFGSPLHF. The CDR3 DNA is TGTGCCAGCAGTTTCGGTTCACCCCTCCACTTT. This rearrangement joins TRBV12-3 or TRBV12-4 to TRBJ1-6; no definite D call. This CDR3 is 11 amino acids long. V lost 3 bases, J lost 9 bases, and 3 bases lay in between.

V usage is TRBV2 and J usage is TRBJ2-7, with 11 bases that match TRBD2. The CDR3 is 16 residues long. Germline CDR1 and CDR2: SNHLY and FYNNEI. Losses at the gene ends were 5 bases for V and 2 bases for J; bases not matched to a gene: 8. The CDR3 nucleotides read TGTGCCAGCAGTCCCGGGCTAGCGGGAGGTCCCTACGAGCAGTACTTC. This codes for CASSPGLAGGPYEQYF. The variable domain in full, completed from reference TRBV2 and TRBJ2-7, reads EPEVTQTPSHQVTQMGQEVILRCVPISNHLYFYWYRQILGQKVEFLVSFYNNEISEKSEIFDDQFSVERPDGSNFTLKIRSTKLEDSAMYFCASSPGLAGGPYEQYFGPGTRLTVT.

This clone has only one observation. The CDR3 loop reads CASNSGGSSYNEQFF. CDR3 bases: TGTGCCAGCAACTCAGGGGGTTCCTCCTACAATGAGCAGTTCTTC. The chain has TRBV5-6 and TRBJ2-1, with 7 bases lining up with TRBD1. This CDR3 has 15 amino acids. V gave up 6 bases and J gave up 0 bases; unmatched junction bases: 6. CDR1 is SGHDT and CDR2 is YYEEEE in the germline V gene.

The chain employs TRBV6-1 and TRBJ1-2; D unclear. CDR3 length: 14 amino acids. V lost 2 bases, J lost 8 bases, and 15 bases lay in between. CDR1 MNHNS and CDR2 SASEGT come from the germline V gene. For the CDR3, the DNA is TGTGCCAGCAGTGAAATAAGCTACCTCTCGGGCTACACCTTC. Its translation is CASSEISYLSGYTF.

Here the CDR3 DNA reads TGTGCCAGCAGCTTAGTAGCGGGAGGATTCGGGGAGCTGTTTTTT. Its protein product is CASSLVAGGFGELFF. V and J are TRBV7-2 and TRBJ2-2; TRBD2 matches at 10 bases. Germline V CDR1 and CDR2: SGHTA, FQGNSA. Germline trimming cut 1 base from V and 7 bases from J; bases unmatched to any gene: 3. This CDR3 has 15 amino acids. Using reference TRBV7-2 and TRBJ2-2 for the parts outside the CDR3, the full variable domain is GAGVSQSPSNKVTEKGKDVELRCDPISGHTALYWYRQSLGQGLEFLIYFQGNSAPDKSGLPSDRFSAERTGGSVSTLTIQRTQQEDSAVYLCASSLVAGGFGELFFGEGSRLTVL.

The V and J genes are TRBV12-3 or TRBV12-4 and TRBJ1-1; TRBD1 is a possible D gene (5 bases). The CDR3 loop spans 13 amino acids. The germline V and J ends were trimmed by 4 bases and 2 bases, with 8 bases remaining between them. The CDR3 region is CASSSDKNTEAFF. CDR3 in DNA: TGTGCCAGCAGTTCGGACAAAAACACTGAAGCTTTCTTT.

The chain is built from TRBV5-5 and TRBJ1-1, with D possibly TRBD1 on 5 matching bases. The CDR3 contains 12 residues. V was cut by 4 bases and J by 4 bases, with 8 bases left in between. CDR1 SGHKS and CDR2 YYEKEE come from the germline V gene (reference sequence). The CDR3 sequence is CASSRGGTEAFF. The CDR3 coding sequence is TGTGCCAGCAGCAGGGGTGGCACTGAAGCTTTCTTT.

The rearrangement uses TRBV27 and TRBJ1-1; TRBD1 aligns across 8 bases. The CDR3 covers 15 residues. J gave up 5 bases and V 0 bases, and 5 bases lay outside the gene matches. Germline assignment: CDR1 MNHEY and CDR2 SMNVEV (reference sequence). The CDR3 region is CASSLSYRGGTEAFF. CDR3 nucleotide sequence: TGTGCCAGCAGTTTATCGTACAGGGGGGGTACTGAAGCTTTCTTT.

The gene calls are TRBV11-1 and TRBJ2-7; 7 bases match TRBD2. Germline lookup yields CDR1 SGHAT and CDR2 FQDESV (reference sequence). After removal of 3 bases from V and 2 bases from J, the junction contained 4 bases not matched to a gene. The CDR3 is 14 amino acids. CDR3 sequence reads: CASSFGRETYEQYF. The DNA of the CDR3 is TGTGCCAGCAGCTTTGGGCGGGAGACCTACGAGCAGTACTTC.

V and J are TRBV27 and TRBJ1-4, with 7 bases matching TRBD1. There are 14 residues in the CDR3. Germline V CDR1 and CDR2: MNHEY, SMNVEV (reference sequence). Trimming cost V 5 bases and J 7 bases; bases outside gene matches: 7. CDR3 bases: TGTGCCAGCAGTACAGGGGTTACGGGTGAAAAACTGTTTTTT. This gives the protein CASSTGVTGEKLFF.

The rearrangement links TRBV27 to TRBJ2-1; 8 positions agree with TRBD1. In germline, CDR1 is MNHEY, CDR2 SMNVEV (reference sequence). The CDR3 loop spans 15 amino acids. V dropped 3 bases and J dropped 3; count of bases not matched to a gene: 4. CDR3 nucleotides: TGTGCCAGCAGTTTTGGCGGACAGGGCTACAATGAGCAGTTCTTC. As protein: CASSFGGQGYNEQFF.

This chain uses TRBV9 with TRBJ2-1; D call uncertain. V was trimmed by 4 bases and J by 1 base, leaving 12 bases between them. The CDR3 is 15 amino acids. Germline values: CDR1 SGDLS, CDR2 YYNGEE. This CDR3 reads CASSSERGSYNEQFF. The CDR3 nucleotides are TGTGCCAGCAGCTCAGAGAGAGGTTCCTACAATGAGCAGTTCTTC. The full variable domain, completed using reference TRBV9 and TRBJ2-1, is DSGVTQTPKHLITATGQRVTLRCSPRSGDLSVYWYQQSLDQGLQFLIQYYNGEERAKGNILERFSAQQFPDLHSELNLSSLELGDSALYFCASSSERGSYNEQFFGPGTRLTVL.

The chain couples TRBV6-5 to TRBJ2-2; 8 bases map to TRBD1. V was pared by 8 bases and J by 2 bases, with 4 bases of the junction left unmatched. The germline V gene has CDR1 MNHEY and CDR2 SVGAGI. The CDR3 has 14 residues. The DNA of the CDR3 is TGTGCCAGCGGAGACAGGGGTAACACCGGGGAGCTGTTTTTT. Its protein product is CASGDRGNTGELFF.

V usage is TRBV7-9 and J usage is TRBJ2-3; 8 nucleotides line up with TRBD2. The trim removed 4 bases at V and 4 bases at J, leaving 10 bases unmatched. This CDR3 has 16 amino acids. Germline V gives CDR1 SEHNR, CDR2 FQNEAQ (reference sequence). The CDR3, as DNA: TGTGCCAGCAGCTCCCAGGGAGCGGGAGTATCAGATACGCAGTATTTT. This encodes CASSSQGAGVSDTQYF.

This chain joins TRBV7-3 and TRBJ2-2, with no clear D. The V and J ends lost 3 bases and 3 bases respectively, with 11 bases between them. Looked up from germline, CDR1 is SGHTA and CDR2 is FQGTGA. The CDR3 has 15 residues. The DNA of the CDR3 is TGTGCCAGCAGCTTTAACACTCGGGACACCGGGGAGCTGTTTTTT. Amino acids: CASSFNTRDTGELFF.

The CDR3 bases are TGTGCCAGTAGTTATCTCTCAGGGCGAACGAACACCGGGGAGCTGTTTTTT. Its translation: CASSYLSGRTNTGELFF. The chain has TRBV19 and TRBJ2-2; a weak D match, TRBD1 (5 bases). Germline CDR1 reads LNHDA; CDR2 reads SQIVND (reference sequence). The CDR3 has 17 residues. Trimming removed 5 bases at V and 0 bases at J, with 16 bases between.

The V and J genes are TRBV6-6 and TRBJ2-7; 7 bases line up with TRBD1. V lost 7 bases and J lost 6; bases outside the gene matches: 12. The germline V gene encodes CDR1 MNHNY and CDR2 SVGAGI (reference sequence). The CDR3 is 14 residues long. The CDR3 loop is CASIRPGQFLEQYF. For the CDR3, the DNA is TGTGCCAGCATTCGGCCGGGACAGTTTCTCGAGCAGTACTTC.

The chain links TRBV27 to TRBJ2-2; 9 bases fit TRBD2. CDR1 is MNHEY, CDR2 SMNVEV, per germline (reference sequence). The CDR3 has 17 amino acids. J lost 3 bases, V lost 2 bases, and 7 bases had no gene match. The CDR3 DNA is TGTGCCAGCAGTTTAAGGTCTCTAGCGGGATACACCGGGGAGCTGTTTTTT. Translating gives CASSLRSLAGYTGELFF.